The T cell receptor beta chain described here comes from a study of beta chain features in type 1 diabetes. Study results and caveats: Shorter TCRB CDR3s, moderately but significantly so, marked every one of the four CD4+ subsets in Type 1 diabetes patients. Cells carrying high TCR expression could end up over-represented when cDNA is sequenced. The study left unresolved whether HLA type influences TCRB rearrangement.

Markers CD45RO/CCR7/CD25/CD127/CD95/CD27 served to sort CD4+ naive, central memory, regulatory and stem cell-like memory cells. Germline-derived CDR1 and CDR2 are SGHRS and YFSETQ. Unmatched junction bases numbered 11, after V lost 4 bases and J lost 3 bases. CDR3 length equals 18 residues. The sequenced template was cDNA made from the entire isolated RNA. Method: immunoSEQ multiplex PCR; TCRdb's copy keeps in-frame clones and lacks some. The table includes roughly 47,000 clones, just under 45% detected once. With respect to this clone: Antigen unknown.

V usage is TRBV5-1 and J usage is TRBJ2-3; the match to TRBD2 covers 13 bases. This sequence was found in a man aged 25 to 40 with type 1 diabetes. Sequenced sample: stem cell memory CD4+ T cells from blood. The CDR3 bases are TGCGCCAGCAGCCTCAATGGACTAGCGGGAGTCGGGACAGATACGCAGTATTTT. This encodes CASSLNGLAGVGTDTQYF.